This TCR beta chain originates from a study of radiotherapy plus CTLA-4 blockade in lung cancer. The overall study: Of the patients, about 20% showed objective responses and more than 30% attained disease control.

Treatment of patients with chemo-refractory metastatic non-small-cell lung cancer consisted of focal radiation plus CTLA-4 blockade with ipilimumab. Sequencing used immunoSEQ multiplex PCR; TCRdb keeps in-frame clones, though not all of them. The repertoire holds some 37,000 clones, with roughly two thirds as singletons. The study's findings and limits: TCR clones from tumors expanded in blood after radiotherapy plus ipilimumab. The best predictor of response was reported to be early blood T cell clone dynamics, with interferon-beta.

A note on this clone: Its antigen is unidentified.

The germline gives CDR1 SGHRS, CDR2 YFSETQ. V lost 6 bases and J 2 bases, leaving 12 bases between the germline ends. The CDR3 length is 14 residues. The chain uses TRBV5-1 and TRBJ2-1; the D gene is possibly TRBD1 (6 bases). This TCR came from a human donor with non-small cell lung cancer who had stable disease on radiotherapy plus ipilimumab. Sequenced here: peripheral blood, sampled from a patient treated with radiotherapy plus ipilimumab. CDR3 region: CASTPQGPYNEQFF. The DNA of the CDR3 is TGCGCCAGCACCCCACAGGGCCCCTACAATGAGCAGTTCTTC.